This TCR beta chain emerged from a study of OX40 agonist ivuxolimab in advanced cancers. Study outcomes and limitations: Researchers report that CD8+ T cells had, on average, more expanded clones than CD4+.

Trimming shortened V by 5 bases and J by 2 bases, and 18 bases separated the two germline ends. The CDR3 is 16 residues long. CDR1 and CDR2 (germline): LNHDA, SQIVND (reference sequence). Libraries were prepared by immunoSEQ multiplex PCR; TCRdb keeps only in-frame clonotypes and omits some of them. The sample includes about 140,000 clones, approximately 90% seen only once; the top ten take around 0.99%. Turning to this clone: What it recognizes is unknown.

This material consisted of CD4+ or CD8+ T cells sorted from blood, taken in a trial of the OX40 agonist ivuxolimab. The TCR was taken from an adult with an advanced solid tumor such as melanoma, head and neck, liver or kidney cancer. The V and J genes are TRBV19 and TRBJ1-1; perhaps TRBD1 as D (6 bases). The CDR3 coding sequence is TGTGCCAGTAGTTCGGGGGGGCTTGGCTTTAACACTGAAGCTTTCTTT. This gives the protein CASSSGGLGFNTEAFF. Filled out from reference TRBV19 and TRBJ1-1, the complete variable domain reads DGGITQSPKYLFRKEGQNVTLSCEQNLNHDAMYWYRQDPGQGLRLIYYSQIVNDFQKGDIAEGYSVSREKKESFPLTVTSAQKNPTAFYLCASSSGGLGFNTEAFFGQGTRLTVV.